This entry lists 7 T cell receptor beta chains sequenced from one sample in a study of T cell changes during pregnancy in multiple sclerosis (dated by TCRdb to between 2018 and 2021). The library was generated by the immunoSEQ multiplex PCR assay. TCRdb took this table from immuneACCESS and kept in-frame rearrangements with V and J called. Such tables lack part of the clones; where checked against another copy, unresolved V genes explain under half of the gap, and the rest is unexplained. This sample lists about 44,000 clones; approximately 90% were detected once. The ten largest account for approximately 0.5% of the sample. The sample in question was CD4+ T cells from peripheral blood mononuclear cells, obtained in the third trimester of pregnancy. These receptors were obtained from a female donor with multiple sclerosis, enrolled in a pregnancy study.

The chain combines TRBV4-1 with TRBJ2-3; D perhaps matches TRBD2 (5 bases). V lost 4 bases, J lost 0 bases, and 14 bases lay in between. CDR1 MGHRA and CDR2 YSYEKL come from the germline V gene. The length of the CDR3 is 16 residues. CDR3 region: CASSRPGEPSTDTQYF. The CDR3 nucleotides read TGCGCCAGCAGCCGCCCTGGGGAGCCTAGCACAGATACGCAGTATTTT.

The rearrangement uses TRBV6-4 and TRBJ1-3; perhaps TRBD1 as D (6 bases). The V and J ends lost 3 bases and 2 bases respectively, with 14 bases between them. The germline gives CDR1 MRHNA, CDR2 SNTAGT. The length of the CDR3 is 16 residues. The CDR3 sequence: CASSEIIGQPGNTIYF. CDR3 bases: TGTGCCAGCAGTGAGATAATCGGACAGCCTGGAAACACCATATATTTT.

The V call is TRBV7-2, the J call TRBJ1-5; perhaps TRBD1 as D (6 bases). From germline, CDR1 is SGHTA and CDR2 FQGNSA. The CDR3 contains 15 residues. Trimming cost V 4 bases and J 0 bases, with 10 bases left between them. The CDR3 sequence is CASSWSTGSNQPQHF. For the CDR3, the DNA is TGTGCCAGCAGCTGGTCGACAGGTAGCAATCAGCCCCAGCATTTT.

This clone was found once. The V call is TRBV28, the J call TRBJ1-4; perhaps TRBD1 as D (5 bases). V was pared by 5 bases and J by 5 bases, with 24 bases between. The germline V gene has CDR1 MDHEN and CDR2 SYDVKM. The CDR3 has 18 amino acids. The CDR3 sequence: CASSEWGDRHKRNEKLFF. The CDR3 bases are TGTGCCAGCAGTGAATGGGGGGACCGGCATAAAAGGAATGAAAAACTGTTTTTT.

The V and J genes are TRBV28 and TRBJ1-1; 7 bases agree with TRBD1. The ends lost 5 bases at V and 3 bases at J; junction bases unmatched: 12. Per germline, CDR1 MDHEN and CDR2 SYDVKM. The length of the CDR3 is 16 residues. CDR3 sequence: CASSIGGQLGHTEAFF. Written as DNA, the CDR3 is TGTGCCAGCAGTATAGGGGGACAGCTTGGGCACACTGAAGCTTTCTTT.

This clone was counted once. This rearrangement joins TRBV7-3 to TRBJ2-1, with D maybe TRBD2 (5 bases). Per the germline V gene, CDR1 is SGHTA and CDR2 is FQGTGA. Trimming cost V 2 bases and J 0 bases, with 11 bases left between them. This CDR3 comprises 16 residues. DNA for the CDR3: TGTGCCAGCAGCTTAGGAGCGGACCGCTCCTACAATGAGCAGTTCTTC. This sequence encodes CASSLGADRSYNEQFF.

The chain links TRBV15 to TRBJ2-5; D unclear. V shed 5 bases and J shed 3 bases, with 10 bases lying between them. The CDR3 is 13 amino acids. The germline V gene has CDR1 LNHNV and CDR2 YYDKDF (reference sequence). The CDR3 sequence: CATSGQPEETQYF. CDR3 bases: TGTGCCACCAGCGGGCAGCCCGAAGAGACCCAGTACTTC.